This TCR beta chain comes out of a study of T-cell reconstitution after alpha-beta-depleted transplantation in children (dated by TCRdb to 2016 to 2018). Regarding the research as a whole: The study quantitatively tracked T-cell immune reconstitution after TCRalphabeta/CD19-depleted allogeneic hematopoietic cell transplantation in children using TCR repertoire profiling.

Library construction relied on PCR. TCRdb names Illumina HiSeq 2500 as the instrument used. To normalize quantification of the TCRbeta repertoire, the TCR libraries were built with molecular barcoding that relied on unique molecular identifiers. TCRdb ran its own pipeline on the public reads, namely fastp trimming at Q25 and MiXCR clone calling, and kept in-frame beta chains. Every distinct CDR3 protein forms one entry, paired with its most common genes and DNA. Recorded for this sample are about 580,000 distinct CDR3 sequences; approximately 22% of them occurred a single time. The ten largest clones capture around 14% of the sample. CDR1 and CDR2 were assigned from the germline V gene as ENHRY and SYGVKD. Its CDR3 holds 14 amino acids, cysteine through phenylalanine. The CDR3 DNA has 42 bases and is translated from base 1. V is pared back by 6 bases and J by 0 bases, with 10 bases lying between the germline termini.

Notes on this clonotype: Its antigen is unknown. Per-base quality was not reported, and no clone a single base away is much larger than it.

Broad study findings and their caveats: Over the following months the frequencies of hyperexpanded clones went down, and after one year T-cell counts and TCRbeta diversity were mostly credited to newly produced T cells. In some patients, the high TCRbeta diversity seen at day 60 was put down to recipient T cells and intrathymic progenitors that had survived conditioning. Apparently early alphabetaT-cell count recovery about two months after transplant reportedly relied on only several hundred rapidly expanded clones derived from non-depleted graft cells.

The label giving this sample's treatment or condition can be read as: allogeneic hematopoietic cell transplantation with graft depleted of TCRalphabeta T cells and CD19 B cells. The transplant recipients were children given TCRalphabeta/CD19-depleted allogeneic hematopoietic cell grafts. The chain employs TRBV10-3 and TRBJ2-3; TRBD1 could be the D gene, as 6 bases match. The source is a boy under three years old who had a stem cell transplant for acute myeloid leukemia, so the T cells may come from the graft donor. This specimen consisted of PBMCs, mostly from graft donor cells, obtained 360 days after TCRalphabeta/CD19-depleted stem cell transplant. The nucleotides read TGTGCCATCAGCCCAGGGGCTAGCACAGATACGCAGTATTTT. Its protein product is CAISPGASTDTQYF.